This TCR beta chain was sequenced for a study of blood T cell repertoires in COVID-19. Trimming left V 5 bases short and J 3 bases short, with 16 bases between. This CDR3 is built from 15 residues. The germline V gene encodes CDR1 SGHVS and CDR2 FQNEAQ. Under the authors' procedure: Scientists estimated how many nucleated cells there were by amplifying reference gene primers. TCRdb keeps only in-frame clones here, not all; method: immunoSEQ multiplex PCR. The V and J calls and clone size were taken over from that table, and D and trimming were inferred from the DNA. In the table there are about 330,000 clones, about 90% of which are singletons.

The chain combines TRBV7-8 with TRBJ2-5, with D possibly TRBD1 on 6 matching bases. The material sequenced was PBMCs or T cells enriched from blood (not recorded which). The sequence came from a woman in her twenties or thirties who had recovered from COVID-19. DNA for the CDR3: TGTGCCAGCAGCGCGTCCAAGGGGGTGAAAGAGACCCAGTACTTC. Its protein product is CASSASKGVKETQYF.